One T cell receptor (beta chain) is described in this entry. Using immunoSEQ multiplex PCR, the repertoire was profiled, and TCRdb retains in-frame clones only, with some absent. This table holds some 250,000 clones, about 88% found once. These data originate in a study of blood T cell repertoires in COVID-19. Study-wide background: The analysed material was cDNA or gDNA that came from T cells, B-cell-depleted T cells, or PBMCs.

The CDR3 sequence is 15 residues long. Germline CDR1 is SGHDT and CDR2 is YYEEEE. The V gene end was trimmed by 4 bases and the J gene end by 0 bases; junction bases not matched to a gene: 3. The origin of this receptor is a man between 25 and 39 years old with active or convalescent COVID-19. Sequenced: peripheral blood. The chain is built from TRBV5-6 and TRBJ1-1, with 10 positions matching TRBD1. The CDR3 DNA sequence: TGTGCCAGCAGCGCGGGACAGGGGTTGAACACTGAAGCTTTCTTT. This translates into CASSAGQGLNTEAFF.